Described below is a single T cell receptor beta chain sequence and its context. The data belong to a study of response to subunit inactivated influenza vaccine. This CDR3 is 14 amino acids long. The V gene lost 6 bases and the J gene lost 5 bases, with 19 bases spanning the gap. CDR1 and CDR2 (germline): DFQATT, SNEGSKA (reference sequence). TCRdb reprocessed the RT-PCR reads with MiXCR, giving one entry per CDR3 protein. The data show roughly 500,000 distinct CDR3 sequences, 25% seen once. The sample here was CD4+ T cells sorted from PBMCs, taken more than 4 days after vaccination. This clonotype was obtained from a man aged 50 to 60 who received an inactivated influenza vaccine. V usage is TRBV20-1 and J usage is TRBJ2-5, with no clear D. The CDR3 loop is CSATSGWAGETQYF. CDR3 nucleotide sequence: TGCAGTGCCACAAGTGGCTGGGCCGGGGAGACCCAGTACTTC.